These 21 T cell receptor beta chains came from one sample sequenced in a study of cytomegalovirus exposure and HLA in healthy donors listed by TCRdb under 2017. To prepare the library, the immunoSEQ multiplex PCR assay was applied. For the multiplex PCR, a mixture combining 60 forward primers for TCR Vbeta segments and 13 reverse primers for TCR Jbeta segments was used. The clones in this table, taken by TCRdb from immuneACCESS, are in-frame only. Not every clone is retained; where verified, under half of the shortfall comes from an unresolved V gene, and the cause of the rest is unknown. The sample includes around 210,000 clones, with around 80% observed a single time. The top ten constitute approximately 0.47% of the sample. Sequencing used PBMCs. The receptor set was obtained from a boy younger than 18 in good health and CMV-seronegative.

V and J are TRBV11-3 and TRBJ1-1, with 9 bases matching TRBD1. Per the germline V gene, CDR1 is SGHNT and CDR2 is YENEEA. The CDR3 totals 14 residues. The ends lost 5 bases at V and 3 bases at J; junction bases unmatched: 4. The CDR3 region has the DNA TGTGCCAGCAGCACACGGACAGGGGACACTGAAGCTTTCTTT. Its translation is CASSTRTGDTEAFF.

The chain has TRBV13 and TRBJ2-3; D uncertain. CDR3 size: 14 residues. Germline V gives CDR1 PRHDT, CDR2 FYEKMQ (reference sequence). V lost 7 bases to trimming and J lost 2 bases, with 13 bases between them. The CDR3 DNA sequence: TGTGCCAGCACCCCCAGTCGGGTCACAGATACGCAGTATTTT. It specifies CASTPSRVTDTQYF.

The rearrangement links TRBV6-5 to TRBJ2-7; D gene uncertain. CDR3 length equals 11 residues. Germline CDR1 MNHEY, CDR2 SVGAGI. V shed 5 bases and J shed 2 bases, with 4 bases lying between them. CDR3 loop: CASSRTYEQYF. The CDR3 DNA sequence: TGTGCCAGCAGTCGTACCTACGAGCAGTACTTC.

This clone has just a few counts. This chain uses TRBV7-8 with TRBJ1-2; 11 bases are a match to TRBD1. Trimming at V came to 1 base and at J to 2 bases, leaving 15 bases not matched to a gene. There are 20 residues in the CDR3. Germline V gene sequence: CDR1 SGHVS, CDR2 FQNEAQ. CDR3 amino acids: CASSLESGTGGFRTNYGYTF. CDR3 nucleotides: TGTGCCAGCAGCTTAGAATCAGGGACAGGGGGTTTCAGGACGAACTATGGCTACACCTTC.

This sequence joins TRBV30 and TRBJ1-1; 9 bases fit TRBD1. Trimming at V came to 0 bases and at J to 2 bases, leaving 7 bases not matched to a gene. Germline V gene data show CDR1 as GTSNPN and CDR2 as SVGIG (reference sequence). The CDR3 sequence is 16 residues long. The CDR3 reads CAWSVGRTGDNTEAFF. CDR3 coding DNA: TGTGCCTGGAGTGTAGGGAGGACAGGGGACAACACTGAAGCTTTCTTT. The variable domain in full, completed from reference TRBV30 and TRBJ1-1, reads SQTIHQWPATLVQPVGSPLSLECTVEGTSNPNLYWYRQAAGRGLQLLFYSVGIGQISSEVPQNLSASRPQDRQFILSSKKLLLSDSGFYLCAWSVGRTGDNTEAFFGQGTRLTVV.

The chain recombines TRBV7-9 with TRBJ1-4, with 7 bases that match TRBD1. The CDR3 sequence is 15 residues long. V trimming: 6 bases; J trimming: 4 bases; junction bases outside the gene matches: 8. Germline loops: CDR1 SEHNR, CDR2 FQNEAQ (reference sequence). The CDR3 DNA reads as TGTGCCAGCAGTACCGGGACAGATTATAATGAAAAACTGTTTTTT. This codes for CASSTGTDYNEKLFF.

In its sample, this clone was seen a few times. The CDR3 DNA reads TGTGCCAGCAGCGTTACAGGGGAGCTGTTTTTT. Amino acid sequence: CASSVTGELFF. The chain combines TRBV11-2 with TRBJ2-2; no clear D gene. The CDR3 loop spans 11 amino acids. Germline V gives CDR1 SGHAT, CDR2 FQNNGV. V lost 5 bases and J 8 bases, leaving 6 bases between the germline ends. Full variable domain (missing parts from reference TRBV11-2 and TRBJ2-2): EAGVAQSPRYKIIEKRQSVAFWCNPISGHATLYWYQQILGQGPKLLIQFQNNGVVDDSQLPKDRFSAERLKGVDSTLKIQPAKLEDSAVYLCASSVTGELFFGEGSRLTVL.

J is TRBJ2-7 and V is TRBV6-5; 8 nucleotides agree with TRBD1. The CDR3 is 14 amino acids. With 6 bases clipped from V and 2 bases from J, the junction kept 6 bases outside the gene matches. The germline gives CDR1 MNHEY, CDR2 SVGAGI. The CDR3 region has the DNA TGTGCCAGCAGAACGGACAGGGAAGCCTACGAGCAGTACTTC. Amino acids: CASRTDREAYEQYF.

The chain recombines TRBV27 with TRBJ1-4; weak D call: TRBD1 (6 bases). The V gene's germline CDR1 is MNHEY and CDR2 SMNVEV (reference sequence). The CDR3 consists of 13 residues. The V end lost 6 bases, the J end lost 5 bases, and 10 bases lay between the germline ends. Here the CDR3 DNA reads TGTGCCAGCAGGGACAGTCAGAATGAAAAACTGTTTTTT. It is translated as CASRDSQNEKLFF.

This clone appeared a few times. The chain employs TRBV5-1 and TRBJ2-7; D perhaps matches TRBD1 (5 bases). Per the germline V gene, CDR1 is SGHRS and CDR2 is YFSETQ. V lost 4 bases and J lost 1, with 9 bases in between. This CDR3 has 13 residues. The CDR3 DNA reads as TGCGCCAGCAGCGTGACAGAGTCCTACGAGCAGTACTTC. This gives the protein CASSVTESYEQYF.

The chain is built from TRBV29-1 and TRBJ2-3, with 11 nucleotides matching TRBD2. This CDR3 contains 17 residues. Germline loops: CDR1 SQVTM, CDR2 ANQGSEA. V lost 4 bases, J lost 0 bases, and 9 bases stayed unmatched. The chain's CDR3 is CSVAGTSGDTSTDTQYF. The CDR3 DNA reads as TGCAGCGTTGCCGGGACTAGCGGAGACACTAGCACAGATACGCAGTATTTT.

The table lists this clone with a few counts. The genes are TRBV6-5 and TRBJ2-7; D is perhaps TRBD1 (5 bases). This CDR3 region has 14 residues. The germline V and J ends were trimmed by 8 bases and 5 bases, with 19 bases remaining between them. CDR1 is MNHEY, CDR2 SVGAGI, per germline. The CDR3, as DNA: TGTGCCAGCGCGCCCTCGGACATATCCCACGAGCAGTACTTC. This encodes CASAPSDISHEQYF.

The gene calls are TRBV5-1 and TRBJ1-4, with TRBD1 identical over 7 bases. V gave up 6 bases and J gave up 2 bases; unmatched junction bases: 7. In germline, CDR1 is SGHRS, CDR2 YFSETQ. CDR3 length: 15 amino acids. The CDR3 region is CASKNRGATNEKLFF. The CDR3 DNA reads as TGCGCCAGCAAGAACAGGGGTGCGACTAATGAAAAACTGTTTTTT.

J is TRBJ2-1 and V is TRBV7-3, with D perhaps TRBD2 (5 bases). This CDR3 spans 12 amino acids. The V end lost 2 bases, the J end lost 10 bases, and 9 bases lay between the germline ends. Per the germline V gene, CDR1 is SGHTA and CDR2 is FQGTGA. The CDR3 is CASSLSGGEQFF. DNA of the CDR3: TGTGCCAGCAGCTTATCGGGCGGGGAGCAGTTCTTC.

V and J are TRBV5-6 and TRBJ2-5; 8 bases match TRBD1. From germline, CDR1 is SGHDT and CDR2 YYEEEE. The CDR3 runs to 14 residues. J gave up 5 bases and V 0 bases, and 3 bases lay outside the gene matches. The DNA for the CDR3 is TGTGCCAGCAGCTTGGACAGGGGGTTGGAGACCCAGTACTTC. This gives the protein CASSLDRGLETQYF.

This sequence joins TRBV30 and TRBJ2-7; 9 bases line up with TRBD1. The CDR3 consists of 13 residues. V lost 5 bases and J lost 6; bases outside the gene matches: 8. Germline CDR1 GTSNPN, CDR2 SVGIG (reference sequence). CDR3 nucleotide sequence: TGTGCCTGGGAAGCGGGACAGGGATGCGAGCAGTACTTC. It yields the protein CAWEAGQGCEQYF.

The genes are TRBV5-4 and TRBJ2-7; 7 bases line up with TRBD2. After removal of 3 bases from V and 4 bases from J, the junction contained 4 bases not matched to a gene. The germline gives CDR1 SGHNT, CDR2 YYREEE (reference sequence). The CDR3 has 13 amino acids. CDR3 DNA sequence: TGTGCCAGCAGCTGGCAGGGAGGGTACGAGCAGTACTTC. It translates to CASSWQGGYEQYF.

V gene TRBV9 combines with J gene TRBJ1-3; D is undetermined. This CDR3 contains 17 residues. The ends were cut back, 3 bases at V and 4 bases at J, with 20 bases in the middle. Germline CDR1 is SGDLS and CDR2 is YYNGEE. The CDR3 is CASSDSVGTGIGNTIYF. The CDR3 DNA is TGTGCCAGCAGCGACTCCGTGGGTACGGGGATCGGAAACACCATATATTTT.

V gene TRBV6-5 combines with J gene TRBJ1-2; D gene ambiguous. The V gene's germline CDR1 is MNHEY and CDR2 SVGAGI. The V gene lost 0 bases and the J gene lost 4 bases, with 9 bases spanning the gap. The CDR3 runs to 14 residues. The CDR3 loop is CASSYSEGSYGYTF. The CDR3 DNA reads as TGTGCCAGCAGTTACTCGGAGGGTAGCTATGGCTACACCTTC.

The chain joins TRBV27 to TRBJ1-6; D is unclear. The CDR3 is made up of 17 amino acids. Between the trimmed V and J ends, which lost 4 bases and 9 bases, there was a span of 22 bases. The germline gives CDR1 MNHEY, CDR2 SMNVEV (reference sequence). The CDR3 DNA reads TGTGCCAGCAGTTCCCCCCTACACGGGAAGCAGCGTTCACCCCTCCACTTT. It is translated as CASSSPLHGKQRSPLHF.

The CDR3 protein is CASSGLSTDTQYF. The CDR3 DNA is TGTGCCTCTAGCGGACTCAGCACAGATACGCAGTATTTT. The J gene is TRBJ2-3, the V gene TRBV5-4; 7 nucleotides match TRBD2. In germline, CDR1 is SGHNT, CDR2 YYREEE (reference sequence). This CDR3 is built from 13 residues. The trim removed 10 bases at V and 0 bases at J, leaving 5 bases unmatched.